This TCR beta chain was profiled in a study of CD8+ T cells in alopecia areata. Described treatment: oral pan-JAK inhibitor, 5-10 mg twice daily. Study findings and constraints: Amid tofacitinib therapy, many expanded lesional clones stayed present in scalp and blood.

cDNA prepared by RNA extraction and subsequent reverse transcription served as the template for sequencing. Sequencing was performed with immunoSEQ multiplex PCR; in TCRdb, only in-frame clones are kept and a portion is missing. The table has 87,000 or so clones, 70% to 85% seen once. In germline, CDR1 is SGHRS, CDR2 YFSETQ. V was pared by 6 bases and J by 0 bases, with 9 bases between. The CDR3 length is 14 residues. As to this clone: Its target is unknown.

The sample here was CD8+ T cells sorted from blood, taken at week 44, from a patient treated with tofacitinib. The clonotype originates from a human donor with alopecia areata. The chain uses TRBV5-1 and TRBJ2-2, with D unclear. Here the CDR3 DNA reads TGCGCCAGCATTCCCAACTCGAACACCGGGGAGCTGTTTTTT. Translating it yields CASIPNSNTGELFF.